Below are 23 T cell receptor beta chains sequenced from a single sample in a study of blood T cell repertoires in COVID-19. Profiled with immunoSEQ multiplex PCR; TCRdb holds only in-frame clones, not every one. The sample has 200,000 to 300,000 clones, around 90% seen once. The sample was PBMCs or T cells enriched from blood (not recorded which). These receptors were taken from a man aged 45-60 years who had been exposed to COVID-19.

The rearrangement links TRBV6-5 to TRBJ1-1, with D possibly being TRBD1 (5 bases). V was cut by 6 bases and J by 2 bases, with 13 bases left in between. This CDR3 is 14 amino acids long. In germline, CDR1 is MNHEY, CDR2 SVGAGI. The CDR3 sequence is CASRGREINTEAFF. As DNA, the CDR3 is TGTGCCAGCAGGGGCAGGGAAATTAACACTGAAGCTTTCTTT.

As regards this clone: Distinct nucleotide sequences in the sample also encode this CDR3. The J gene is TRBJ2-7, the V gene TRBV9; TRBD2 matches 8 bases. This CDR3 has 15 residues. Germline V gene lookup returns CDR1 SGDLS and CDR2 YYNGEE. After removal of 0 bases from V and 3 bases from J, the junction contained 5 bases not matched to a gene. CDR3 DNA: TGTGCCAGCAGCGTAGGAAGCGGGGGTTACTACGAGCAGTACTTC. The encoded protein is CASSVGSGGYYEQYF.

V and J are TRBV3-1 (or the pseudogene TRBV3-2) and TRBJ2-1; 7 bases align to TRBD2. This CDR3 is built from 16 residues. V was clipped by 2 bases and J by 3 bases; unmatched bases: 7. CDR1 and CDR2 from the germline V gene are LGHDT and YNNKEL (reference sequence). The CDR3 DNA sequence: TGTGCCAGCAGCCAAAACCCGGGACTATTCTACAATGAGCAGTTCTTC. Amino acids: CASSQNPGLFYNEQFF.

The J gene is TRBJ1-2, the V gene TRBV5-6; the match to TRBD1 covers 8 bases. Unmatched junction bases numbered 5, after V lost 6 bases and J lost 4 bases. Germline V gene data show CDR1 as SGHDT and CDR2 as YYEEEE. The length of the CDR3 is 13 residues. The CDR3 spells CASTKTGVYGYTF. CDR3 sequence (DNA): TGTGCCAGCACAAAGACAGGGGTCTATGGCTACACCTTC.

This CDR3 reads CASSPFTLLAGAADTQYF. CDR3 sequence (DNA): TGTGCCAGCTCACCATTTACCCTGCTAGCGGGAGCTGCAGATACGCAGTATTTT. The V gene is TRBV18, the J gene TRBJ2-3; TRBD2 aligns across 10 bases. The CDR3 has 18 residues. Germline V CDR1 and CDR2: KGHSH, LQKENI. Trimming cost V 2 bases and J 4 bases; bases outside gene matches: 12. Full variable domain (rest looked up from reference TRBV18 and TRBJ2-3): NAGVMQNPRHLVRRRGQEARLRCSPMKGHSHVYWYRQLPEEGLKFMVYLQKENIIDESGMPKERFSAEFPKEGPSILRIQQVVRGDSAAYFCASSPFTLLAGAADTQYFGPGTRLTVL.

This clone occurred a few times. This chain links TRBV7-8 with TRBJ1-2, with TRBD1 identical over 9 bases. Germline CDR1 SGHVS, CDR2 FQNEAQ. V lost 5 bases and J lost 4; bases outside the gene matches: 8. The CDR3 covers 15 residues. The CDR3 sequence is CASSLGGQGSYGYTF. CDR3 nucleotides: TGTGCCAGCAGCCTGGGTGGACAGGGGAGCTATGGCTACACCTTC.

The count of this clone is one. This chain connects TRBV2 to TRBJ1-1, with 9 positions matching TRBD1. V lost 6 bases to trimming and J lost 5 bases; unmatched junction nucleotides: 4. Germline V gene data show CDR1 as SNHLY and CDR2 as FYNNEI. The CDR3 is made up of 13 amino acids. The CDR3 region has the DNA TGTGCCAGCAGCGGACAGGGGTGGACTGAAGCTTTCTTT. Residues: CASSGQGWTEAFF.

This clone was seen a single time. The V and J genes are TRBV15 and TRBJ1-4; unclear D gene. This CDR3 is built from 16 residues. Germline values: CDR1 LNHNV, CDR2 YYDKDF (reference sequence). V lost 1 base to trimming and J lost 7 bases, with 16 bases between them. This CDR3 is CATSRGYLRSGEKLFF. The CDR3 DNA follows: TGTGCCACCAGCAGAGGGTATTTGAGGTCGGGTGAAAAACTGTTTTTT.

The rearrangement links TRBV10-2 to TRBJ1-5, with D tentatively TRBD1 (5 bases). The CDR3 loop spans 13 amino acids. The V gene's germline CDR1 is WSHSY and CDR2 SAAADI. V lost 4 bases to trimming and J lost 3 bases, with 7 bases between them. The CDR3 DNA sequence: TGCGCCAGCAGTGGACAGAACAATCAGCCCCAGCATTTT. It yields the protein CASSGQNNQPQHF.

The chain uses TRBV15 and TRBJ2-1; D gene uncertain. V was shortened by 0 bases and J by 0 bases, with 12 bases between the two germline ends. Germline lookup yields CDR1 LNHNV and CDR2 YYDKDF (reference sequence). This CDR3 region has 17 residues. CDR3 in amino acids: CATSRDLSGSSYNEQFF. CDR3 in DNA: TGTGCCACCAGCAGAGATCTTTCAGGAAGCTCCTACAATGAGCAGTTCTTC. Full variable domain (remainder filled in from reference TRBV15 and TRBJ2-1): DAMVIQNPRYQVTQFGKPVTLSCSQTLNHNVMYWYQQKSSQAPKLLFHYYDKDFNNEADTPDNFQSRRPNTSFCFLDIRSPGLGDTAMYLCATSRDLSGSSYNEQFFGPGTRLTVL.

The chain has TRBV11-2 and TRBJ2-7, with D possibly being TRBD1 (6 bases). Trimming took 7 bases from V and 2 from J, leaving 18 bases between them. In germline, CDR1 is SGHAT, CDR2 FQNNGV. This CDR3 is built from 15 residues. The CDR3 is CASTPAPGVTYEQYF. In nucleotides, the CDR3 is TGTGCCAGCACCCCGGCGCCAGGGGTAACCTACGAGCAGTACTTC.

CDR3 residues: CASSVAPTGEAKNIQYF. In nucleotides, the CDR3 is TGTGCCAGCAGCGTAGCTCCGACAGGGGAAGCCAAAAACATTCAGTACTTC. This chain joins TRBV9 and TRBJ2-4; 8 bases line up with TRBD1. Per germline, CDR1 SGDLS and CDR2 YYNGEE. CDR3 length equals 17 residues. V lost 0 bases, J lost 0 bases, and 5 bases stayed unmatched.

The chain couples TRBV5-1 to TRBJ2-2; a possible D gene is TRBD2 (6 bases). V was shortened by 1 base and J by 1 base, with 11 bases between the two germline ends. The CDR3 has 16 amino acids. CDR1 is SGHRS, CDR2 YFSETQ, per germline. The CDR3 DNA reads as TGCGCCAGCAGCTTGTTGGGACTGATGAACACCGGGGAGCTGTTTTTT. It yields the protein CASSLLGLMNTGELFF.

The chain carries TRBV19 and TRBJ2-3; D remains ambiguous. This CDR3 has 12 amino acids. In germline, CDR1 is LNHDA, CDR2 SQIVND (reference sequence). V shed 5 bases and J shed 1 base, with 4 bases lying between them. The CDR3 sequence is CASSPRTDTQYF. In nucleotides, the CDR3 is TGTGCCAGTAGTCCTCGCACAGATACGCAGTATTTT. The whole variable domain, filled in from reference TRBV19 and TRBJ2-3, reads DGGITQSPKYLFRKEGQNVTLSCEQNLNHDAMYWYRQDPGQGLRLIYYSQIVNDFQKGDIAEGYSVSREKKESFPLTVTSAQKNPTAFYLCASSPRTDTQYFGPGTRLTVL.

This clone has just one count. The chain employs TRBV5-1 and TRBJ2-3; the D gene is possibly TRBD2 (6 bases). Germline V gene lookup returns CDR1 SGHRS and CDR2 YFSETQ. The length of the CDR3 is 14 residues. Deletions cut 2 bases from V and 6 bases from J, with 13 bases between. CDR3 sequence (DNA): TGCGCCAGCAGCTTAGGAGGGATGAGGGATACGCAGTATTTT. This gives the protein CASSLGGMRDTQYF.

This rearrangement joins TRBV20-1 to TRBJ2-7; perhaps TRBD1 as D (6 bases). V dropped 6 bases and J dropped 4 bases, with 10 bases sitting between them. CDR3 size: 11 residues. Germline CDR1 reads DFQATT; CDR2 reads SNEGSKA (reference sequence). The CDR3 DNA reads as TGCAGTGCCGGGACAACTTACGAGCAGTACGTC. Its translation: CSAGTTYEQYV.

This sequence joins TRBV3-1 (or the pseudogene TRBV3-2) and TRBJ1-2; D gene ambiguous. Germline assignment: CDR1 LGHDT and CDR2 YNNKEL (reference sequence). V lost 1 base, J lost 4 bases, and 10 bases lay in between. The CDR3 extends over 14 amino acids. DNA of the CDR3: TGTGCCAGCAGCCAAGGTCCAGGACTCTATGGCTACACCTTC. Its protein is CASSQGPGLYGYTF.

The chain has TRBV12-3 or TRBV12-4 and TRBJ1-2, with 8 nucleotides matching TRBD1. Trimming at V came to 10 bases and at J to 6 bases, leaving 10 bases not matched to a gene. CDR3 length: 13 amino acids. Here the CDR3 DNA reads TGTGCCATCTCCAGGGGGCGCCCCAATGGCTACACCTTC. Translating it yields CAISRGRPNGYTF.

The chain links TRBV9 to TRBJ1-6; 7 bases map to TRBD1. CDR1 and CDR2 from the germline V gene are SGDLS and YYNGEE. The CDR3 sequence is 14 residues long. The J segment lost 7 bases and the V segment lost 3 bases, leaving 4 bases of the junction unmatched. CDR3 nucleotides: TGTGCCAGCAGCGGTCGGGACAGAAATTCACCCCTCCACTTT. It translates to CASSGRDRNSPLHF.

This clone was counted once. This sequence joins TRBV5-1 and TRBJ2-1, with TRBD2 matching 11 bases. This CDR3 contains 14 residues. The junction had 2 bases not matched to a gene; V was cut back by 1 base and J by 8 bases. Germline values: CDR1 SGHRS, CDR2 YFSETQ. The CDR3 sequence: CASSLTSGSDEQFF. DNA for the CDR3: TGCGCCAGCAGCTTGACTAGCGGGAGTGATGAGCAGTTCTTC.

The CDR3 loop reads CATSDIAAGNSYNEQFF. The CDR3 nucleotides are TGTGCCACCAGTGATATAGCTGCGGGGAACTCCTACAATGAGCAGTTCTTC. The rearrangement links TRBV24-1 to TRBJ2-1, with a possible D match to TRBD2 (6 bases). The CDR3 totals 17 residues. The germline V and J ends were trimmed by 3 bases and 0 bases, with 14 bases remaining between them. The germline CDR1 and CDR2 sequences are KGHDR and SFDVKD.

The chain is built from TRBV6-5 and TRBJ2-2, with 7 bases matching TRBD1. With 11 bases clipped from V and 1 base from J, the junction kept 10 bases outside the gene matches. This CDR3 has 15 amino acids. The germline V gene encodes CDR1 MNHEY and CDR2 SVGAGI. The CDR3 loop reads CAPGKRDRNTGELFF. The DNA of the CDR3 is TGTGCCCCCGGGAAGAGGGACAGGAACACCGGGGAGCTGTTTTTT.

This chain links TRBV3-1 (or the pseudogene TRBV3-2) with TRBJ2-1; D not resolved. The V and J ends lost 0 bases and 13 bases respectively, with 10 bases between them. From germline, CDR1 is LGHDT and CDR2 YNNKEL (reference sequence). This CDR3 spans 12 amino acids. DNA for the CDR3: TGTGCCAGCAGCCAAGATTGGAGATTCCAGTTCTTC. Encoded protein: CASSQDWRFQFF.